This TCR beta chain was documented in a study of neurological immune-mediated disorders. Study conclusions and caveats: No CDR3 amino acid sequences recurred among expanded clones across subjects, suggesting private repertoires in all groups.

The sorted-subset TCR libraries were prepared using about 1 million CD4+ or CD8+ T cells as the starting material. The cDNA was produced through 5'RACE with 10-nucleotide random UMIs. TCRdb processed the 5' RACE reads anew with MiXCR; each CDR3 protein has one entry. The sample lists more than 40,000 distinct CDR3 sequences; about 14% were seen once. The CDR3 runs to 18 residues. Germline trimming cut 5 bases from V and 4 bases from J; bases unmatched to any gene: 16. CDR1 is MDHEN and CDR2 is SYDVKM in the germline V gene. This clonotype was observed at least ten times. Its antigen is still unknown. The TCR comes from a woman between 55 and 75 years old with HTLV-1-associated myelopathy (HAM/TSP). The V call is TRBV28, the J call TRBJ2-1, with 8 nucleotides matching TRBD1. The sequenced sample consisted of CD4+ T cells from blood. DNA for the CDR3: TGTGCCAGCAGTCCCATATCGGCTCAGGGGGCGCCTTACAATGAGCAGTTCTTC. Amino acid sequence: CASSPISAQGAPYNEQFF.